The entry below gives a single T cell receptor beta chain sequence along with its context. Its antigen is unknown. The record originates from a study of cytomegalovirus exposure and HLA in healthy donors. Regarding the study as a whole: Association of a missense DCLRE1C variant with TCR beta V- and J-gene trimming was reported in a later analysis. Most TCR beta V segments were productive about 90% or about 30% of the time in an earlier analysis.

PCR involved 60 Vbeta and 13 Jbeta primers. The assay was immunoSEQ multiplex PCR, and TCRdb's table has in-frame clones only and misses some. There are tens of thousands of clones in the sample, with roughly 7% held by the top ten. The receptor's source is a woman in her thirties or forties in good health and CMV-seronegative. Source material: PBMCs.

The DNA of the CDR3 is TGCAGTACAAAATCTGCGGGGGACGGAGAAAAACTGTTTTTT. Translated: CSTKSAGDGEKLFF. This chain uses TRBV29-1 with TRBJ1-4; TRBD1 might be the D (5 bases). This CDR3 has 14 amino acids. Germline V gene sequence: CDR1 SQVTM, CDR2 ANQGSEA.